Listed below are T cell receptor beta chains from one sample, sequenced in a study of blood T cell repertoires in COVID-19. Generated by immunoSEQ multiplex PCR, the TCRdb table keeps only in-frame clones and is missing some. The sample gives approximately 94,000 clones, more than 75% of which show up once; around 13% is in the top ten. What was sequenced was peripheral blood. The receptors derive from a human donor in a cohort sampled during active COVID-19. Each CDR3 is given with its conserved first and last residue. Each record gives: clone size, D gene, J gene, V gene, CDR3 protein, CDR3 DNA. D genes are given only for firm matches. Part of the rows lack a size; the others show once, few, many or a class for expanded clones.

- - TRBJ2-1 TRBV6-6 CASSFSGGPNNEQFF TGTGCCAGCAGTTTTAGTGGGGGCCCCAACAATGAGCAGTTCTTC
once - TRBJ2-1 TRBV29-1 CSVEGGVHGRFF TGCAGCGTTGAAGGGGGGGTCCACGGTCGGTTCTTC
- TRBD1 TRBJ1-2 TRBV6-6 CASSRQGANGYTF TGTGCCAGCAGCCGACAGGGGGCGAATGGCTACACCTTC
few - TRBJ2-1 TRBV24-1 CATSQTGATENNEQFF TGTGCCACCAGCCAGACAGGAGCCACGGAGAACAATGAGCAGTTCTTC
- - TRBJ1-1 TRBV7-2 CASSPWGGKAFF TGTGCCAGCAGCCCCTGGGGGGGGAAGGCTTTCTTT
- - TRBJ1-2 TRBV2 CASIRDTKNYGYTF TGTGCCAGCATTAGGGACACCAAGAACTATGGCTACACCTTC
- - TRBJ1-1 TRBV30 CAWSKGGNTEAFF TGTGCCTGGAGTAAAGGGGGGAACACTGAAGCTTTCTTT
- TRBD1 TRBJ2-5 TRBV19 CASRSNSGGEETQYF TGTGCCAGTCGGTCTAACTCAGGGGGAGAAGAGACCCAGTACTTC
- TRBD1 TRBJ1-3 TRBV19 CASRLPGGSGNTIYF TGTGCCAGTAGATTACCAGGGGGCTCTGGAAACACCATATATTTT
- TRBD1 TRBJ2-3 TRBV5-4 CASSSGTVTDTQYF TGTGCCAGCAGCTCCGGGACAGTTACAGATACGCAGTATTTT
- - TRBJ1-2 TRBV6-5 CASSYRNKGGGYTF TGTGCCAGCAGTTATCGCAATAAAGGGGGTGGCTACACCTTC
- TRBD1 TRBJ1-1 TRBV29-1 CSIRDSENTEAFF TGCAGCATTAGGGACAGCGAGAACACTGAAGCTTTCTTT
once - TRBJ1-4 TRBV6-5 CASSGDGATNEKLFF TGTGCCAGCAGCGGAGACGGCGCAACTAATGAAAAACTGTTTTTT
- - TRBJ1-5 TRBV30 CAWSTDSNQPQHF TGTGCCTGGTCGACAGATAGCAATCAGCCCCAGCATTTT
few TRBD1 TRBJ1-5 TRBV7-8 CASSLEAGGSPQHF TGTGCCAGCAGCTTAGAGGCAGGGGGATCGCCCCAGCATTTT
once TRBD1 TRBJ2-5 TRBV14 CASSPRDRGLETQYF TGTGCCAGCAGCCCCCGGGACAGGGGGCTCGAGACCCAGTACTTC
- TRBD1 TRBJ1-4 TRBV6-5 CASRPGTGREKLFF TGTGCCAGCAGACCCGGGACAGGTAGAGAAAAACTGTTTTTT
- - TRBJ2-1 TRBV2 CASGTSSSYNEQFF TGTGCCAGCGGGACTTCCAGCTCCTACAATGAGCAGTTCTTC
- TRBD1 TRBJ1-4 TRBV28 CATRQGNEKLFF TGTGCCACCAGACAGGGCAATGAAAAACTGTTTTTT
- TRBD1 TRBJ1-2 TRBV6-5 CASSNRTGHYGYTF TGTGCCAGCAGCAACCGGACAGGCCACTATGGCTACACCTTC
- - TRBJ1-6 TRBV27 CASRTGDTGNSPLHF TGTGCCAGCAGGACGGGAGACACGGGTAATTCACCCCTCCACTTT
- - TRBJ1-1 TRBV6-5 CASSQGLNTEAFF TGTGCCAGCAGCCAGGGCCTGAACACTGAAGCTTTCTTT
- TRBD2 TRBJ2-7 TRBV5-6 CASSWTSGYEQYF TGTGCCAGCAGCTGGACTAGCGGGTACGAGCAGTACTTC
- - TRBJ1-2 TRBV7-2 CASSLVLGTYYGYTF TGTGCCAGCAGCTTAGTCTTAGGGACATACTATGGCTACACCTTC
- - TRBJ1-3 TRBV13 CASASREVGNTIYF TGTGCCAGCGCATCGCGGGAGGTAGGAAACACCATATATTTT
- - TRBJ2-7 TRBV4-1 CASSQAAGQTYEQYF TGCGCCAGCAGCCAAGCTGCGGGACAGACCTACGAGCAGTACTTC
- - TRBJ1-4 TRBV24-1 CATPGTTNEKLFF TGTGCCACCCCGGGAACAACTAATGAAAAACTGTTTTTT
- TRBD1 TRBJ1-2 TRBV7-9 CASSSPTTGDVANYGYTF TGTGCCAGCAGCTCTCCAACGACAGGGGATGTAGCTAACTATGGCTACACCTTC
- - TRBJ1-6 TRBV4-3 CASSETENSPLHF TGCGCCAGCAGCGAGACAGAAAATTCACCCCTCCACTTT
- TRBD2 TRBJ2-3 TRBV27 CASSFRPIGLAGAGTDTQYF TGTGCCAGCAGTTTCCGGCCAATTGGACTAGCGGGAGCGGGGACAGATACGCAGTATTTT
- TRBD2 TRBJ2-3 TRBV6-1 CASSQAGGRLNTQYF TGTGCCAGCAGTCAAGCGGGAGGCCGGCTTAATACGCAGTATTTT
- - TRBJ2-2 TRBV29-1 CSVEGARTGELFF TGCAGCGTTGAGGGGGCAAGGACCGGGGAGCTGTTTTTT
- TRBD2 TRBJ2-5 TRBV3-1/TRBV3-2 CASSQGLAGGVIQYF TGTGCCAGCAGCCAAGGACTAGCGGGCGGGGTTATCCAGTACTTC
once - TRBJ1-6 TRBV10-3 CAISDQGRTSLHF TGTGCCATCAGTGATCAGGGAAGGACGTCCCTCCACTTT
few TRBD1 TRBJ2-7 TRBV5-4 CASSFLVWTGGSYEQYF TGTGCCAGCAGCTTCCTAGTTTGGACAGGCGGCTCCTACGAGCAGTACTTC
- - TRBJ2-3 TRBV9 CASSVAILETDTQYF TGTGCCAGCAGCGTAGCTATCTTGGAGACAGATACGCAGTATTTT
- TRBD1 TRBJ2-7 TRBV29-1 CSARGQGSSYEQYF TGCAGCGCCCGGGGACAGGGGAGCTCCTACGAGCAGTACTTC
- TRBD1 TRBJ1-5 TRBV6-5 CASTPTGGNNQPQHF TGTGCCAGCACCCCGACAGGGGGCAACAATCAGCCCCAGCATTTT
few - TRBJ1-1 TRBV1 CTSSQADSQLNTEAFF TGCACCAGCAGCCAAGCGGACAGCCAATTGAACACTGAAGCTTTCTTT
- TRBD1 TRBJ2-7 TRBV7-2 CASSSPDRADYEQYF TGTGCCAGCAGCTCCCCAGACAGGGCCGACTACGAGCAGTACTTC
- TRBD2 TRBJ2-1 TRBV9 CASSVVDGGASYNEQFF TGTGCCAGCAGCGTAGTAGACGGGGGGGCATCCTACAATGAGCAGTTCTTC
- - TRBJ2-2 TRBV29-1 CSVVASENTGELFF TGCAGCGTTGTCGCTAGCGAGAACACCGGGGAGCTGTTTTTT
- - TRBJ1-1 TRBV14 CASSAQGKWGKRDTEAFF TGTGCCAGCAGCGCTCAGGGGAAATGGGGGAAGAGGGACACTGAAGCTTTCTTT
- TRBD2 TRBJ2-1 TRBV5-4 CASSFDPGGNEQFF TGTGCCAGCAGCTTTGATCCGGGAGGCAATGAGCAGTTCTTC
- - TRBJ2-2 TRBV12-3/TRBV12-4 CASRDLAAGELFF TGTGCCAGCAGAGATCTAGCCGCCGGGGAGCTGTTTTTT
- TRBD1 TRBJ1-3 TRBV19 CASSLGRHRGSAGNTIYF TGTGCCAGTAGTCTCGGCCGGCACAGGGGATCGGCTGGAAACACCATATATTTT
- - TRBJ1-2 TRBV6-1 CASSEMSLLNYGYTF TGTGCCAGCAGTGAAATGTCACTCTTAAACTATGGCTACACCTTC
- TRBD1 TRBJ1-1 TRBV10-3 CAIKGARVNTEAFF TGTGCCATCAAGGGGGCCCGGGTGAACACTGAAGCTTTCTTT
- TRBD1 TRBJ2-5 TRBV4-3 CASSLAGGPGETQYF TGCGCCAGCAGCCTAGCAGGGGGCCCAGGAGAGACCCAGTACTTC